This T cell receptor beta chain was sequenced during a study of T cell changes during pregnancy in multiple sclerosis. Generated by immunoSEQ multiplex PCR, the TCRdb table keeps only in-frame clones and is missing some. The sample lists fewer than 40,000 clones, 90% occurring once. The sequencing here drew on CD8+ T cells from peripheral blood mononuclear cells, taken before pregnancy. This sequence originates from a female donor with multiple sclerosis, enrolled in a pregnancy study.

The chain's CDR3 is CASSITRSGRAYEQYF. CDR3 sequence (DNA): TGTGCCAGTAGTATAACTAGGAGCGGGCGGGCCTACGAGCAGTACTTC. J is TRBJ2-7 and V is TRBV19, with a possible D match to TRBD2 (6 bases). CDR3 length equals 16 residues. CDR1 is LNHDA, CDR2 SQIVND, per germline (reference sequence). Trimming left V 2 bases short and J 2 bases short, with 16 bases between. Full variable domain (remainder filled in from reference TRBV19 and TRBJ2-7): DGGITQSPKYLFRKEGQNVTLSCEQNLNHDAMYWYRQDPGQGLRLIYYSQIVNDFQKGDIAEGYSVSREKKESFPLTVTSAQKNPTAFYLCASSITRSGRAYEQYFGPGTRLTVT.